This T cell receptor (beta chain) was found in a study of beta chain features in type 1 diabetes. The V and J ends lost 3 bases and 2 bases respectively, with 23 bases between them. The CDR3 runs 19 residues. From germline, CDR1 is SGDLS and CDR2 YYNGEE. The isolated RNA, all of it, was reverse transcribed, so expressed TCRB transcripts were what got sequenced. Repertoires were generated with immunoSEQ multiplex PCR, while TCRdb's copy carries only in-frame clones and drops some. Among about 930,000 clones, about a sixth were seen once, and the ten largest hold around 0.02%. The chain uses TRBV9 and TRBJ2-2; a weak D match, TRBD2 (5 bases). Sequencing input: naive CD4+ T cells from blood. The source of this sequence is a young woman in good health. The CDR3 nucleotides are TGTGCCAGCAGCGGCTCGCAGCGGAGAGAACAAGCAAACACCGGGGAGCTGTTTTTT. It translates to CASSGSQRREQANTGELFF.